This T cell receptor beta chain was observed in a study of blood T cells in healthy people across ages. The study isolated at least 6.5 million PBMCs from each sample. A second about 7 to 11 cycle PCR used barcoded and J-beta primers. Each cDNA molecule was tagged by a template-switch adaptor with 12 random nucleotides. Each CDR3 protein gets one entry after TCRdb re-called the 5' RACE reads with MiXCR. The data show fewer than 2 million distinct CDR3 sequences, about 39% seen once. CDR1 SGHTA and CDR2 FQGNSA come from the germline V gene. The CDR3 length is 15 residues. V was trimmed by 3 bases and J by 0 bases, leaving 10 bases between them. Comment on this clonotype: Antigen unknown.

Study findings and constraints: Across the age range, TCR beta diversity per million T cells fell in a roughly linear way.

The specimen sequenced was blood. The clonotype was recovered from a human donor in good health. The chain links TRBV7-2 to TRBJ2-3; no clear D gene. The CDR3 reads CASSLGAMSTDTQYF. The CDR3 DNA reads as TGTGCCAGCAGCTTGGGCGCTATGAGCACAGATACGCAGTATTTT.